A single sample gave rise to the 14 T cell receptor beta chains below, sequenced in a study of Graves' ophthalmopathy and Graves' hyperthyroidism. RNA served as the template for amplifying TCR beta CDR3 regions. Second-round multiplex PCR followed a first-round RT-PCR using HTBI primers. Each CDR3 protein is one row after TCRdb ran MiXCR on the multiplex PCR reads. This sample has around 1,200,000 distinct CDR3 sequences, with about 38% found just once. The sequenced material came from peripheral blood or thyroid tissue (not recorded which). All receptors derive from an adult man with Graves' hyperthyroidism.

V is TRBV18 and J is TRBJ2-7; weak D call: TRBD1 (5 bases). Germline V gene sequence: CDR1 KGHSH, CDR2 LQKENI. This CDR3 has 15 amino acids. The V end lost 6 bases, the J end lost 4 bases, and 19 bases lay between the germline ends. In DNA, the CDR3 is TGTGCCAGCTCTCCGGGTACCACAAGGGGATACGAGCAGTACTTC. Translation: CASSPGTTRGYEQYF.

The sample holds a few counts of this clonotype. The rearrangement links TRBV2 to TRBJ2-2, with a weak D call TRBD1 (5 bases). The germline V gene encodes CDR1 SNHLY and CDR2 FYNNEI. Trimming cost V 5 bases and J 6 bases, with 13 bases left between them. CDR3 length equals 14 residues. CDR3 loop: CASSQTRASGELFF. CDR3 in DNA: TGTGCCAGCAGTCAAACCAGGGCGTCCGGGGAGCTGTTTTTT.

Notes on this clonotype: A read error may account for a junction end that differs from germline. The CDR3 spells CASSPLDTGELYF. The CDR3 DNA reads TGTGCCAGCAGTCCCCTCGACACCGGGGAGCTGTACTTC. The chain carries TRBV7-9 and TRBJ2-7; D is perhaps TRBD2 (5 bases). The germline gives CDR1 SEHNR, CDR2 FQNEAQ (reference sequence). CDR3 size: 13 residues.

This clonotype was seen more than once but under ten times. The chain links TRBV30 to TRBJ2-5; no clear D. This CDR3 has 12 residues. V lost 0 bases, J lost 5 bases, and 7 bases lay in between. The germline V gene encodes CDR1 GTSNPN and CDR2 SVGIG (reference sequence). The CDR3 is CAWSVRRETQYF. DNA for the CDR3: TGTGCCTGGAGTGTACGGCGGGAGACCCAGTACTTC.

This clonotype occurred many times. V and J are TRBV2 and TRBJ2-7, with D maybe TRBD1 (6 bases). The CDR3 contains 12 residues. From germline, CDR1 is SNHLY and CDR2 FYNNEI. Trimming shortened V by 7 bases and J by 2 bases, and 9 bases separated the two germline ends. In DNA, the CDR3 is TGTGCCAGCACGACAGGCGCCTACGAGCAGTACTTC. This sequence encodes CASTTGAYEQYF.

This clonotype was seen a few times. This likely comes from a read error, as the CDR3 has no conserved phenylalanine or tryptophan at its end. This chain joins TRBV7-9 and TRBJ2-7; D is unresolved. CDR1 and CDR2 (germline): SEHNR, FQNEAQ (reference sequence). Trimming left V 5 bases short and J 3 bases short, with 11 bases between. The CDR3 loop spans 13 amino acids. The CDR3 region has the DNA TGTGCCAGCAGCCCCCGTACGGACTACGAGCAGTACCTC. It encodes CASSPRTDYEQYL.

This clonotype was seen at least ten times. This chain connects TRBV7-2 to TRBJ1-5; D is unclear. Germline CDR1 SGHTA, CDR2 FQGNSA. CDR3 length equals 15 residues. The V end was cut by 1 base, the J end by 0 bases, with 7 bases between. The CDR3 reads CASSLGFRSNQPQHF. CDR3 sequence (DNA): TGTGCCAGCAGCTTAGGGTTCCGTAGCAATCAGCCCCAGCATTTT.

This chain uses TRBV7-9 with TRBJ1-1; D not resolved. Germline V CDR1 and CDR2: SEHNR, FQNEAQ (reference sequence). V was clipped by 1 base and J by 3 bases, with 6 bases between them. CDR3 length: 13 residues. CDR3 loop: CASSLVIDTEAFF. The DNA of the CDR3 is TGTGCCAGCAGCTTAGTAATCGACACTGAAGCTTTCTTT.

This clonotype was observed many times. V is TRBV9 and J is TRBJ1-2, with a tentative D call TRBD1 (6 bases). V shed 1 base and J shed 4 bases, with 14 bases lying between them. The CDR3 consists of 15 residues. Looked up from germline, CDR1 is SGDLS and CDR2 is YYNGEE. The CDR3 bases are TGTGCCAGCAGCGTATCAGGGGACCTAGTCTATGGCTACACCTTC. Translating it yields CASSVSGDLVYGYTF. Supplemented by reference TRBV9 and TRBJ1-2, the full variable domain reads DSGVTQTPKHLITATGQRVTLRCSPRSGDLSVYWYQQSLDQGLQFLIQYYNGEERAKGNILERFSAQQFPDLHSELNLSSLELGDSALYFCASSVSGDLVYGYTFGSGTRLTVV.

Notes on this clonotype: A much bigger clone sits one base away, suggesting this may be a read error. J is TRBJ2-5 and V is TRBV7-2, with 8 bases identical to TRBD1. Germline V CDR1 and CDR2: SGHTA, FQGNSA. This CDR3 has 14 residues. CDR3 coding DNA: TGTGCCAGCAGCTTCGACAGGGGTCCAGAGACCCAGCACTTC. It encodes CASSFDRGPETQHF.

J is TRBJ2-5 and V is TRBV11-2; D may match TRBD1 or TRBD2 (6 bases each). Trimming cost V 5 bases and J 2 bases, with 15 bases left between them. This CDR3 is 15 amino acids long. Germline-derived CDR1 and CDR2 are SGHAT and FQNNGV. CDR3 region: CASSPTGGQQETQYF. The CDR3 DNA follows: TGTGCCAGCAGCCCAACCGGGGGCCAACAAGAGACCCAGTACTTC.

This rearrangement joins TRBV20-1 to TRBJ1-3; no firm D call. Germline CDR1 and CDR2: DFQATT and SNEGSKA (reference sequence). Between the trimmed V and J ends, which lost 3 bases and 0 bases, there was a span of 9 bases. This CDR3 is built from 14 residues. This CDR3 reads CSASQKNSGNTIYF. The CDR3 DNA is TGCAGTGCTAGCCAGAAAAACTCTGGAAACACCATATATTTT.

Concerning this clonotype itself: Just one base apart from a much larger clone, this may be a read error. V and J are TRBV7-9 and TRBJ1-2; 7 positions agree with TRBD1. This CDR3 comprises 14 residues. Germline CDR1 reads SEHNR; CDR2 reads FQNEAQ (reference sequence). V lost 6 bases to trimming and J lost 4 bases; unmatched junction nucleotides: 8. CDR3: CASRAGQPRYGYTF. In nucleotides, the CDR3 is TGTGCCAGCAGGGCGGGACAGCCTCGCTATGGCTACACCTTC.

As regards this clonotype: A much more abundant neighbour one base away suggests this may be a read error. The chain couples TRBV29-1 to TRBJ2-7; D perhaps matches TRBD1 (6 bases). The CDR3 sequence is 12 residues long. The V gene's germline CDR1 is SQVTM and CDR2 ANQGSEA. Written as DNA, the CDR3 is TGCAGCGTAATCCAGGACAGTGACGAGCAGTGCTTC. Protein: CSVIQDSDEQCF.